This T cell receptor (beta chain) was found in a study of blood T cell repertoires in COVID-19 (dated by TCRdb to about 2020). Concerning the study at large: Samples covering the acute and convalescent phases of COVID-19 were provided by collaborators in the United States, Italy and Spain. The prospective study material was composed of cDNA or gDNA derived from T cells, B-cell-depleted T cells, or PBMCs. The dataset comprised deeply sampled blood TCRbeta repertoires from subjects exposed to, actively infected with, or recovered from COVID-19. A freely available public database, intended as a resource for researchers studying the immune response to SARS-CoV-2, is where the repertoires were released. The samples were drawn from two sources: the first 160 participants of the ongoing ImmuneRACE study, and 1,254 subjects contributed by 6 global collaborators. The sample metadata nearly always contained a de-identified subject ID, COVID-19 status, age in years and sex. HLA class I and class II types, where available, came from metadata supplied by the sample provider rather than from assay-based typing.

Each collaborating institution followed its own protocols to collect whole blood in K2EDTA tubes. For TCRbeta analysis, collaborators shipped samples as frozen whole blood, isolated PBMCs, or DNA extracted from either of those sample types. TCRbeta CDR3 regions were amplified from genomic DNA using the immunoSEQ Assay, a bias-controlled multiplex PCR. Regarding the original processing steps: Within the assay, amplification of reference gene primers was used to estimate how many nucleated cells each sample contained. Sequence reads were collapsed and filtered to measure the absolute abundance of every unique TCRbeta CDR3 rearrangement. For each sample, productive Simpson clonality was calculated as the square root of Simpson's diversity index across productive rearrangements. The table was pulled from immuneACCESS by TCRdb, which kept in-frame rearrangements only. Such tables lose some clones; where checked, under half of the loss comes from unresolved V genes, and the rest has no known cause. D and trimming come from the DNA, and the V and J calls and clone size come from that table. The sample data list about 92,000 clones, and over 75% of these were observed just once. The ten largest make up about a sixth of the sample.

General study outcomes and caveats: The amount of clinical and demographic metadata varied by source and participant and was provided uncurated.

The junction shows trimming of 5 bases on V and 4 bases on J, and the gene matches do not reach 10 bases of it. The germline V gene gives CDR1 as ENHRY and CDR2 as SYGVKD. The CDR3 contains 16 residues, cysteine and phenylalanine counted. Only CDR3 DNA is held: 48 bases, read in frame from base 1. This clone has more than one count but fewer than ten. Its specific antigen is unknown. No quality values exist for individual bases; no much larger clone is one base distant. The chain is encoded by TRBV10-3 joined to TRBJ1-2; 10 central bases correspond to TRBD1. Sample: peripheral blood. This clonotype was sampled from a woman aged 80 or older with active or convalescent COVID-19. The DNA sequence follows: TGTGCCATCAGTCTCGAAGGACAGGGGGATTCCTATGGCTACACCTTC. Its translation is CAISLEGQGDSYGYTF.